This T cell receptor beta chain was sequenced during a study of blood T cell repertoires in COVID-19. Turning to the study itself: The study drew acute and convalescent COVID-19 samples from the United States, Italy and Spain. T cells, B-cell-depleted T cells, or PBMCs provided the cDNA or gDNA that served as material.

This CDR3 is built from 16 residues. CDR1 and CDR2 from the germline V gene are SGHRS and YFSETQ. With V trimmed by 4 bases and J by 3 bases, 10 bases remained unmatched. Repertoires were generated with immunoSEQ multiplex PCR, while TCRdb's copy carries only in-frame clones and drops some. The table has about 240,000 clones, approximately 90% seen once. The sequence came from a woman between 25 and 40 years old who had recovered from COVID-19. The sequenced material came from PBMCs or T cells enriched from blood (not recorded which). V is TRBV5-1 and J is TRBJ2-1; 7 bases are shared with TRBD2. The CDR3 protein is CASSPPSGIGYNEQFF. The CDR3 DNA reads as TGCGCCAGCAGCCCGCCAAGCGGGATCGGCTACAATGAGCAGTTCTTC.